This passage covers 16 T cell receptor beta chains from one sample sequenced in a study of blood T cell repertoires in COVID-19. Some clones are missing from TCRdb's copy, which holds only in-frame ones; the method was immunoSEQ multiplex PCR. The sample lists some 290,000 clones, roughly 79% occurring once. The sequenced material came from peripheral blood. The receptors derive from a woman aged 55-75 years with active or convalescent COVID-19.

J is TRBJ1-2 and V is TRBV28, with TRBD1 matching over 10 bases. In germline, CDR1 is MDHEN, CDR2 SYDVKM. CDR3 length: 16 residues. V shed 4 bases, J shed 2 bases, and the junction held 7 bases outside the gene matches. The CDR3 is CASSSIRDRGNYGYTF. As DNA, the CDR3 is TGTGCCAGCAGTTCGATCCGGGACAGGGGAAACTATGGCTACACCTTC.

The rearrangement joins TRBV6-1 to TRBJ2-2; D might be TRBD1 (5 bases). The CDR3 runs to 14 residues. Germline CDR1 is MNHNS and CDR2 is SASEGT. The V gene lost 2 bases and the J gene lost 4 bases, with 8 bases spanning the gap. The CDR3 coding sequence is TGTGCCAGCAGTGAAAGGGGAAGCACCGGGGAGCTGTTTTTT. Amino acids: CASSERGSTGELFF.

The J gene is TRBJ1-2, the V gene TRBV9; D possibly corresponds to TRBD1 (6 bases). Trimming cost V 4 bases and J 11 bases, with 21 bases left between them. Germline lookup yields CDR1 SGDLS and CDR2 YYNGEE. CDR3 length equals 14 residues. The CDR3 sequence is CASSPRQARQGYTF. The CDR3 DNA is TGTGCCAGCAGCCCCCGACAGGCCCGCCAGGGGTACACCTTC.

The chain carries TRBV7-2 and TRBJ1-2, with D tentatively TRBD1 (5 bases). CDR3 length: 14 residues. CDR1 and CDR2 from the germline V gene are SGHTA and FQGNSA. Deletions cut 5 bases from V and 8 bases from J, with 18 bases between. CDR3 coding DNA: TGTGCCAGCAGCCCGCGGGGGGACTCCTACGGCTACACCTTC. As protein: CASSPRGDSYGYTF.

The CDR3 region has the DNA TGTGCCAGCAGTGAGGTACAGAGCCAAGAGACCCAGTACTTC. Translation: CASSEVQSQETQYF. The chain recombines TRBV25-1 with TRBJ2-5; D call uncertain. V lost 3 bases, J lost 1 base, and 9 bases lay in between. The germline V gene has CDR1 MGHDK and CDR2 SYGVNS. The CDR3 extends over 14 amino acids.

The gene calls are TRBV11-2 and TRBJ1-1; TRBD1 matches at 8 bases. This CDR3 comprises 16 residues. Germline-derived CDR1 and CDR2 are SGHAT and FQNNGV. V trimming: 6 bases; J trimming: 1 base; junction bases outside the gene matches: 10. CDR3 DNA sequence: TGTGCCAGCAGTTCCGGACAGGGAGGCCGGAACACTGAAGCTTTCTTT. Encoded protein: CASSSGQGGRNTEAFF.

V and J are TRBV5-4 and TRBJ2-7; D not certain. The ends were cut back, 5 bases at V and 4 bases at J, with 7 bases in the middle. There are 11 residues in the CDR3. Germline CDR1 SGHNT, CDR2 YYREEE (reference sequence). The CDR3 spells CASSNQYEQYF. In nucleotides, the CDR3 is TGTGCCAGCAGTAACCAGTACGAGCAGTACTTC.

This chain connects TRBV9 to TRBJ1-1; D is undetermined. The CDR3 loop spans 13 amino acids. Trimming removed 4 bases at V and 4 bases at J, with 11 bases between. The germline V gene encodes CDR1 SGDLS and CDR2 YYNGEE. CDR3 sequence: CASSPRLFTEAFF. CDR3 bases: TGTGCCAGCAGCCCCCGTCTCTTCACTGAAGCTTTCTTT. Looking up the rest from reference TRBV9 and TRBJ1-1 gives the full variable domain: DSGVTQTPKHLITATGQRVTLRCSPRSGDLSVYWYQQSLDQGLQFLIQYYNGEERAKGNILERFSAQQFPDLHSELNLSSLELGDSALYFCASSPRLFTEAFFGQGTRLTVV.

The CDR3 DNA reads as TGTGCCAGTAGTGGCGGACTCCGCTCCTACAATGAGCAGTTCTTC. Its translation is CASSGGLRSYNEQFF. This chain joins TRBV19 and TRBJ2-1; a weak D match, TRBD2 (5 bases). The germline V and J ends were trimmed by 5 bases and 0 bases, with 11 bases remaining between them. Germline CDR1 is LNHDA and CDR2 is SQIVND (reference sequence). The CDR3 runs to 15 residues.

V usage is TRBV7-3 and J usage is TRBJ1-1; TRBD1 might be the D (5 bases). V shed 4 bases and J shed 0 bases, with 12 bases lying between them. The CDR3 covers 15 residues. CDR1 and CDR2 from the germline V gene are SGHTA and FQGTGA. The CDR3: CASSSRGGVNTEAFF. Here the CDR3 DNA reads TGTGCCAGCAGCTCCCGGGGGGGAGTGAACACTGAAGCTTTCTTT.

This chain uses TRBV28 with TRBJ2-1, with D perhaps matching TRBD2 (6 bases). V dropped 6 bases and J dropped 8 bases, with 11 bases sitting between them. The CDR3 covers 12 residues. CDR1 MDHEN and CDR2 SYDVKM come from the germline V gene. The CDR3 region has the DNA TGTGCCAGCAGCCCCTGGGGGGATGAGCAGTTCTTC. Translated, it gives CASSPWGDEQFF.

The CDR3 protein is CASSQELLAGGFQETQYF. The CDR3, as DNA: TGCGCCAGCAGCCAAGAACTACTAGCGGGGGGATTCCAAGAGACCCAGTACTTC. The gene calls are TRBV4-1 and TRBJ2-5, with 12 bases matching TRBD2. Germline V CDR1 and CDR2: MGHRA, YSYEKL. The CDR3 extends over 18 amino acids. Unmatched junction bases numbered 6, after V lost 0 bases and J lost 1 base.

V usage is TRBV24-1 and J usage is TRBJ2-2; no clear D gene. Germline lookup yields CDR1 KGHDR and CDR2 SFDVKD. The CDR3 consists of 14 residues. V lost 3 bases to trimming and J lost 6 bases, with 10 bases between them. The CDR3 DNA reads TGTGCCACCAGTGATCCCTTCTCCGCCGGGGAGCTGTTTTTT. Protein product: CATSDPFSAGELFF.

The chain is built from TRBV7-6 and TRBJ2-1, with TRBD2 as a possible D gene (7 bases). Germline CDR1 is SGHVS and CDR2 is FNYEAQ. Between the trimmed V and J ends, which lost 5 bases and 8 bases, there was a span of 19 bases. The CDR3 runs 15 residues. The CDR3 sequence: CASSHRGGALDEQFF. The CDR3 nucleotides read TGTGCCAGCAGCCATAGAGGGGGGGCTTTGGATGAGCAGTTCTTC.

The chain has TRBV2 and TRBJ1-2, with 8 positions matching TRBD1. Germline-derived CDR1 and CDR2 are SNHLY and FYNNEI. The V gene end was trimmed by 7 bases and the J gene end by 3 bases; junction bases not matched to a gene: 7. The CDR3 extends over 14 amino acids. The CDR3 spells CASTRGQGDYGYTF. Here the CDR3 DNA reads TGTGCCAGCACCCGAGGACAGGGTGACTATGGCTACACCTTC.

This chain connects TRBV4-2 to TRBJ1-3; TRBD1 matches 8 bases. This CDR3 is built from 15 residues. Germline-derived CDR1 and CDR2 are LGHNA and YNFKEQ. J gave up 2 bases and V 1 base, and 1 base lay outside the gene matches. The CDR3 here is CASSQGTGTGNTIYF. The CDR3 coding sequence is TGTGCCAGCAGCCAAGGGACAGGGACTGGAAACACCATATATTTT.